Shown below are 29 T cell receptor beta chains from a single sample sequenced in a study of molecular identifiers for immune sequencing clone quantification. MiXCR, applied by TCRdb to the PCR reads, yields one record per CDR3 protein. The sample lists about 53,000 distinct CDR3 sequences; 35% to 40% were seen once. Specimen: naive CD8+ T cells from blood, with Jurkat cell RNA spiked in. Described subset: FACS-sorted CD8+CD4-CCR7+CD45RA+ naive T cells. These receptors were collected from a human donor in good health. Some libraries in this study had Jurkat cell RNA spiked in.

The rearrangement uses TRBV28 and TRBJ2-7; D is uncertain. The V end was cut by 7 bases, the J end by 7 bases, with 11 bases between. The germline CDR1 and CDR2 sequences are MDHEN and SYDVKM. The CDR3 consists of 11 residues. This CDR3 is CASNHQREQYF. In nucleotides, the CDR3 is TGTGCCAGCAACCACCAGAGGGAGCAGTACTTC.

This chain connects TRBV11-2 to TRBJ2-5; 9 positions match TRBD1. Germline CDR1 reads SGHAT; CDR2 reads FQNNGV. V was pared by 1 base and J by 5 bases, with 11 bases of the junction left unmatched. The CDR3 sequence is 17 residues long. In nucleotides, the CDR3 is TGTGCCAGCAGCTTAGCACCCGGGACAGGGTTGCGGGAGACCCAGTACTTC. Amino acids: CASSLAPGTGLRETQYF.

This clonotype was picked up many times. The chain carries TRBV28 and TRBJ1-1; weak D call: TRBD1 (5 bases). The CDR3 totals 13 residues. The V gene's germline CDR1 is MDHEN and CDR2 SYDVKM. Trimming took 3 bases from V and 3 from J, leaving 8 bases between them. CDR3 coding DNA: TGTGCCAGCAGTTTGGCAGGGTACACTGAAGCTTTCTTT. The encoded protein is CASSLAGYTEAFF.

The V call is TRBV20-1, the J call TRBJ2-5; 10 positions match TRBD1. This CDR3 has 15 residues. The V and J ends lost 6 bases and 5 bases, in that order; junction bases with no gene match: 12. Germline CDR1 DFQATT, CDR2 SNEGSKA (reference sequence). The CDR3, as DNA: TGCAGTGCCACGACAGGGGGCGGGGGGAGGGAGACCCAGTACTTC. This codes for CSATTGGGGRETQYF.

The genes are TRBV24-1 and TRBJ2-7, with unresolved D. Germline V gene data show CDR1 as KGHDR and CDR2 as SFDVKD. The CDR3 covers 13 residues. V lost 1 base, J lost 3 bases, and 6 bases lay in between. The CDR3 region is CATSDFGSYEQYF. The CDR3 DNA reads TGTGCCACCAGTGATTTCGGCAGCTACGAGCAGTACTTC.

This clonotype was observed a handful of times. The chain combines TRBV7-9 with TRBJ2-5; the D is unclear. Deletions cut 2 bases from V and 5 bases from J, with 6 bases between. CDR1 and CDR2 (germline): SEHNR, FQNEAQ (reference sequence). The CDR3 length is 12 residues. In nucleotides, the CDR3 is TGTGCCAGCAGCTTATTGGGGGAGACCCAGTACTTC. Translating gives CASSLLGETQYF.

The chain couples TRBV29-1 to TRBJ2-7; no clear D. V was pared by 6 bases and J by 2 bases, with 17 bases between. The CDR3 has 14 amino acids. CDR1 is SQVTM and CDR2 is ANQGSEA in the germline V gene. CDR3 bases: TGCAGCGTGCTCGAGATTACCGATACCTACGAGCAGTACTTC. It yields the protein CSVLEITDTYEQYF.

The sample holds a few counts of this clonotype. This sequence joins TRBV27 and TRBJ2-3, with 10 bases identical to TRBD2. V was clipped by 5 bases and J by 2 bases; unmatched bases: 7. Germline assignment: CDR1 MNHEY and CDR2 SMNVEV (reference sequence). The CDR3 consists of 16 residues. For the CDR3, the DNA is TGTGCCAGCAGTGTCCGGACTAGCGGACACACAGATACGCAGTATTTT. Its protein product is CASSVRTSGHTDTQYF.

Turning to this clonotype: A single base separates this from a much larger clone, so it may be a read error. The CDR3 does not end in the conserved phenylalanine or tryptophan, so this is likely a read error. This chain connects TRBV19 to TRBJ2-7, with a tentative D call TRBD2 (5 bases). Germline V gene lookup returns CDR1 LNHDA and CDR2 SQIVND (reference sequence). V was pared by 1 base and J by 3 bases, with 10 bases between. This CDR3 is built from 14 residues. The CDR3: CASSIGFGDYEQYS. The DNA of the CDR3 is TGTGCCAGTAGTATAGGTTTCGGGGACTACGAGCAGTACTCC.

Ten or more counts support this clonotype. V usage is TRBV11-2 and J usage is TRBJ1-1, with a weak D call TRBD1 (6 bases). The CDR3 length is 19 residues. Germline V CDR1 and CDR2: SGHAT, FQNNGV. Trimming removed 1 base from V and 0 bases from J, with 21 bases in between. The DNA for the CDR3 is TGTGCCAGCAGCTTAGTCTCTGACAGGTCCAGCCCGTTGAACACTGAAGCTTTCTTT. Protein sequence: CASSLVSDRSSPLNTEAFF.

In its sample, this clonotype was seen once. This may be a read error, as it is one base from a much larger clone. This chain uses TRBV7-3 with TRBJ2-5, with 7 positions matching TRBD1. V was clipped by 8 bases and J by 4 bases; unmatched bases: 7. CDR1 SGHTA and CDR2 FQGTGA come from the germline V gene. The CDR3 spans 13 residues. The CDR3 nucleotides read TGTGCCAGCGGTACCAACAGGGGAGAGACCCAGTACTTC. This encodes CASGTNRGETQYF.

Notes on this clonotype: A much larger clone differs by one base, so this may be a read error. The chain has TRBV7-2 and TRBJ2-7; D ambiguous. The CDR3 loop spans 12 amino acids. V dropped 5 bases and J dropped 3 bases, with 8 bases sitting between them. Per germline, CDR1 SGHTA and CDR2 FQGNSA. CDR3 protein: CASSIGHYEQYF. The CDR3 region has the DNA TGTGCCAGCAGCATCGGTCACTACGAGCAGTACTTC.

This clonotype was seen more than once but under ten times. The V call is TRBV10-3, the J call TRBJ2-3; D gene unclear. V shed 3 bases and J shed 5 bases, with 6 bases lying between them. CDR3 size: 12 residues. CDR1 and CDR2 (germline): ENHRY, SYGVKD. Here the CDR3 DNA reads TGTGCCATCAGTGATTGGGGAGATACGCAGTATTTT. It codes for CAISDWGDTQYF.

The gene calls are TRBV19 and TRBJ2-7; D is unresolved. Germline V gene lookup returns CDR1 LNHDA and CDR2 SQIVND (reference sequence). The CDR3 extends over 14 amino acids. V lost 5 bases to trimming and J lost 5 bases, with 16 bases between them. The CDR3 DNA follows: TGTGCCAGTAGTGCCAGCATCGGCCTTGACGAGCAGTACTTC. Residues: CASSASIGLDEQYF.

This clonotype showed up just a few times. V is TRBV10-3 and J is TRBJ2-5, with TRBD2 as a possible D gene (6 bases). Germline V gene sequence: CDR1 ENHRY, CDR2 SYGVKD. CDR3 size: 16 residues. Trimming stripped 4 bases from V and 2 bases from J, with 17 bases between. CDR3 nucleotide sequence: TGTGCCATCAGTGGAGTGGTAGGCGGGGTTCAAGAGACCCAGTACTTC. This translates into CAISGVVGGVQETQYF.

Turning to this clonotype: Since a much larger clone is just one base distant, this may be a read error. This chain links TRBV12-3 or TRBV12-4 with TRBJ2-3; D not resolved. CDR3 size: 13 residues. V was clipped by 2 bases and J by 5 bases, with 8 bases between them. DNA of the CDR3: TGTGCCAGCAGTTTACTCGGCATAGATACGCAGTATTTT. It yields the protein CASSLLGIDTQYF.

This clonotype showed up just a few times. The rearrangement joins TRBV3-1 to TRBJ2-3, with D unclear. CDR3 length equals 15 residues. V was trimmed by 0 bases and J by 4 bases, leaving 11 bases between them. Germline loops: CDR1 LGHDT, CDR2 YNNKEL (reference sequence). The CDR3 DNA reads as TGTGCCAGCAGCCAAGATTGGTATCGGGCAGATACGCAGTATTTT. It encodes CASSQDWYRADTQYF.

This clonotype was recorded at least ten times. The rearrangement joins TRBV28 to TRBJ2-7; 10 nucleotides agree with TRBD1. Germline V gives CDR1 MDHEN, CDR2 SYDVKM. This CDR3 is built from 16 residues. Germline trimming cut 3 bases from V and 2 bases from J; bases unmatched to any gene: 7. In DNA form, the CDR3 reads TGTGCCAGCAGTTTGGTGGCGACAGGGGGCCCCTACGAGCAGTACTTC. It yields the protein CASSLVATGGPYEQYF.

This clonotype was seen at least ten times. The rearrangement joins TRBV7-8 to TRBJ2-7; 7 bases fit TRBD2. This CDR3 comprises 14 residues. Germline assignment: CDR1 SGHVS and CDR2 FQNEAQ. V lost 1 base to trimming and J lost 3 bases; unmatched junction nucleotides: 3. The CDR3: CASSLGASGYEQYF. CDR3 in DNA: TGTGCCAGCAGCTTAGGGGCTAGCGGCTACGAGCAGTACTTC.

This clonotype was recorded many times. The rearrangement links TRBV27 to TRBJ1-6; no reliable D call. This CDR3 comprises 12 residues. V was cut by 5 bases and J by 7 bases, with 6 bases left in between. Germline loops: CDR1 MNHEY, CDR2 SMNVEV (reference sequence). The CDR3 is CASSPSNSPLHF. CDR3 DNA: TGTGCCAGCAGTCCAAGCAATTCACCCCTCCACTTT.

The V and J genes are TRBV7-9 and TRBJ2-7, with 8 bases lining up with TRBD2. This CDR3 comprises 16 residues. Germline loops: CDR1 SEHNR, CDR2 FQNEAQ (reference sequence). Germline trimming cut 4 bases from V and 7 bases from J; bases unmatched to any gene: 15. In nucleotides, the CDR3 is TGTGCCAGCAGCTCAGCCGGGACTAGTATTGTTTGGGAGCAGTACTTC. It encodes CASSSAGTSIVWEQYF.

This clonotype has more than one count but fewer than ten. V gene TRBV20-1 combines with J gene TRBJ2-7, with 8 bases aligning to TRBD2. The CDR3 is 15 residues long. The V gene's germline CDR1 is DFQATT and CDR2 SNEGSKA (reference sequence). The J segment lost 3 bases and the V segment lost 6 bases, leaving 13 bases of the junction unmatched. CDR3 region: CSARTPPSGGYEQYF. Here the CDR3 DNA reads TGCAGTGCACGTACCCCCCCAAGCGGGGGCTACGAGCAGTACTTC.

This clonotype appeared a few times. V gene TRBV28 combines with J gene TRBJ2-2; D may be TRBD2 (5 bases). V gave up 3 bases and J gave up 5 bases, with 10 bases separating them. This CDR3 is built from 14 residues. In germline, CDR1 is MDHEN, CDR2 SYDVKM. This CDR3 reads CASSFGGGTGELFF. CDR3 DNA: TGTGCCAGCAGTTTTGGAGGTGGGACCGGGGAGCTGTTTTTT.

Comment on this clonotype: An end of the junction does not agree with germline; a read error may underlie this. The chain couples TRBV11-3 to TRBJ2-1, with D perhaps matching TRBD1 (6 bases). The CDR3 loop spans 13 amino acids. From germline, CDR1 is SGHNT and CDR2 YENEEA. CDR3 DNA sequence: TGTGCCAGTAGCTTAGGACGGGACAATGAGCAGTCCTTC. This codes for CASSLGRDNEQSF.

The J gene is TRBJ2-2, the V gene TRBV20-1, with D perhaps assigned TRBD1 or TRBD2 (5 bases each). Looked up from germline, CDR1 is DFQATT and CDR2 is SNEGSKA (reference sequence). The CDR3 contains 14 residues. Trimming cost V 0 bases and J 4 bases, with 9 bases left between them. The CDR3 sequence is CSARDLGGTGELFF. CDR3 DNA sequence: TGCAGTGCTAGAGATCTTGGGGGCACCGGGGAGCTGTTTTTT.

The V gene is TRBV6-5, the J gene TRBJ2-3; D gene ambiguous. This CDR3 spans 15 amino acids. Between the trimmed V and J ends, which lost 6 bases and 0 bases, there was a span of 13 bases. Germline CDR1 and CDR2: MNHEY and SVGAGI. DNA of the CDR3: TGTGCCAGCAGGCTACAGATACCTAGCACAGATACGCAGTATTTT. Translated, it gives CASRLQIPSTDTQYF.

The sample holds one count of this clonotype. A much larger clone sits a single nucleotide away, making a read error possible. This chain uses TRBV7-8 with TRBJ2-7; D remains ambiguous. The V gene's germline CDR1 is SGHVS and CDR2 FQNEAQ. The CDR3 totals 12 residues. The CDR3 sequence: CASRQMGFERYF. The CDR3 DNA is TGTGCCAGCAGACAGATGGGTTTCGAGCGGTACTTC. The full variable domain, rest sourced from reference TRBV7-8 and TRBJ2-7, is GAGVSQSPRYKVAKRGQDVALRCDPISGHVSLFWYQQALGQGPEFLTYFQNEAQLDKSGLPSDRFFAERPEGSVSTLKIQRTQQEDSAVYLCASRQMGFERYFGPGTRLTVT.

This clonotype was seen at least ten times. The rearrangement joins TRBV14 to TRBJ2-7; D unresolved. The CDR3 is 12 residues long. Trimming took 6 bases from V and 8 from J, leaving 14 bases between them. The germline gives CDR1 SGHDN, CDR2 FVKESK. The CDR3 region is CASSHGGTKQYF. CDR3 DNA: TGTGCCAGCAGTCACGGTGGTACGAAGCAGTACTTC.

The gene calls are TRBV24-1 and TRBJ1-5; D call uncertain. Looked up from germline, CDR1 is KGHDR and CDR2 is SFDVKD. The CDR3 sequence is 14 residues long. V shed 9 bases and J shed 4 bases, with 15 bases lying between them. The CDR3: CATAPGPDNQPQHF. CDR3 in DNA: TGTGCCACCGCACCGGGCCCCGATAATCAGCCCCAGCATTTT.